These 14 T cell receptor beta chains originate from one sample sequenced in a study of CD4 T cells in relation to SARS-CoV-2 and coronaviruses (dated by TCRdb to the early 2020s). CD4+ T cells from unexposed donors were collected before the COVID-19 pandemic (2011-2018). Following 10 days of culture, the EasySep CD4+ T cell isolation kit was used to isolate CD4+ T cells. Antigens of these TCRs are unknown. The receptor library was made with the immunoSEQ multiplex PCR assay. In TCRdb, the immuneACCESS table is reduced to in-frame sequences with V and J assigned. These tables do not hold every clone; where another copy was compared, an unresolved V gene accounts for under half, and the others remain unexplained. Across this sample there are fewer than 20,000 clones, with more than 75% seen only once. The ten top clones hold around 15% of the sample. The sequenced sample was CD4+ T cells from PBMCs, cultured in vitro. All receptors come from a human donor in good health.

This clone was recorded a few times. The gene calls are TRBV27 and TRBJ1-2, with D possibly being TRBD1 (6 bases). Germline CDR1 and CDR2: MNHEY and SMNVEV (reference sequence). V lost 0 bases and J lost 5, with 10 bases in between. There are 14 residues in the CDR3. CDR3 loop: CASSLSRDTYGYTF. CDR3 DNA sequence: TGTGCCAGCAGTTTATCAAGGGACACATATGGCTACACCTTC.

The chain couples TRBV18 to TRBJ2-6, with D hard to call. The CDR3 spans 16 residues. CDR1 is KGHSH and CDR2 is LQKENI in the germline V gene. Trimming pared 5 bases from V and 0 bases from J, leaving 11 bases between. CDR3 region: CASSIGYRSGANVLTF. The CDR3 nucleotides read TGTGCCAGCTCAATCGGTTACCGCTCTGGGGCCAACGTCCTGACTTTC. Looking up the rest from reference TRBV18 and TRBJ2-6 gives the full variable domain: NAGVMQNPRHLVRRRGQEARLRCSPMKGHSHVYWYRQLPEEGLKFMVYLQKENIIDESGMPKERFSAEFPKEGPSILRIQQVVRGDSAAYFCASSIGYRSGANVLTFGAGSRLTVL.

The genes are TRBV30 and TRBJ2-3; D remains ambiguous. Deletions cut 0 bases from V and 5 bases from J, with 9 bases between. The CDR3 loop spans 13 amino acids. From germline, CDR1 is GTSNPN and CDR2 SVGIG (reference sequence). Here the CDR3 reads CAWSVRHIDTQYF. In DNA form, the CDR3 reads TGTGCCTGGAGTGTACGGCACATAGATACGCAGTATTTT.

The chain is built from TRBV19 and TRBJ2-5; 9 bases fit TRBD2. The V and J ends lost 4 bases and 5 bases, in that order; junction bases with no gene match: 8. Germline V lookup: CDR1 LNHDA, CDR2 SQIVND (reference sequence). CDR3 length: 15 amino acids. In DNA form, the CDR3 reads TGTGCCAGTAGTAAGGCGGGAGGGGCGCAGGAGACCCAGTACTTC. Amino acids: CASSKAGGAQETQYF.

This sequence joins TRBV5-1 and TRBJ2-3; 11 nucleotides agree with TRBD2. This CDR3 has 15 amino acids. Unmatched junction bases numbered 5, after V lost 4 bases and J lost 4 bases. Germline CDR1 is SGHRS and CDR2 is YFSETQ. CDR3 sequence reads: CASSNSGRAADTQYF. CDR3 coding DNA: TGCGCCAGCAGCAATAGCGGGAGGGCCGCAGATACGCAGTATTTT.

This clone was observed a single time. The J gene is TRBJ2-5, the V gene TRBV29-1, with no clear D. Germline V gene sequence: CDR1 SQVTM, CDR2 ANQGSEA. V dropped 3 bases and J dropped 1 base, with 6 bases sitting between them. The CDR3 runs 12 residues. CDR3: CSVDISQETQYF. The CDR3 DNA reads as TGCAGCGTTGACATCTCCCAAGAGACCCAGTACTTC.

In DNA, the CDR3 is TGTGCCAGTAGTACGGAAGGCGACCGCGGCTACGAGCAGTACTTC. This gives the protein CASSTEGDRGYEQYF. The chain has TRBV19 and TRBJ2-7; D remains unclear. V lost 4 bases to trimming and J lost 3 bases, with 16 bases between them. Germline CDR1 and CDR2: LNHDA and SQIVND (reference sequence). The CDR3 runs to 15 residues.

The gene calls are TRBV3-1 (or the pseudogene TRBV3-2) and TRBJ1-1, with D uncertain. The CDR3 is 13 amino acids. Germline loops: CDR1 LGHDT, CDR2 YNNKEL (reference sequence). V shed 6 bases and J shed 4 bases, with 12 bases lying between them. The CDR3 bases are TGTGCCAGCAGTCAGGCATCGGGCACTGAAGCTTTCTTT. It yields the protein CASSQASGTEAFF.

V usage is TRBV7-2 and J usage is TRBJ2-4; possibly TRBD2 for D (7 bases). CDR3 length: 15 amino acids. V gave up 2 bases and J gave up 1 base, with 9 bases separating them. Germline lookup yields CDR1 SGHTA and CDR2 FQGNSA. The CDR3 DNA sequence: TGTGCCAGCAGCTTAAAGGGGGGGGCCAAAAACATTCAGTACTTC. Its protein product is CASSLKGGAKNIQYF. Full variable domain (remainder filled in from reference TRBV7-2 and TRBJ2-4): GAGVSQSPSNKVTEKGKDVELRCDPISGHTALYWYRQSLGQGLEFLIYFQGNSAPDKSGLPSDRFSAERTGGSVSTLTIQRTQQEDSAVYLCASSLKGGAKNIQYFGAGTRLSVL.

The rearrangement joins TRBV6-5 to TRBJ2-7; 10 nucleotides line up with TRBD1. V lost 2 bases to trimming and J lost 4 bases; unmatched junction nucleotides: 5. Germline lookup yields CDR1 MNHEY and CDR2 SVGAGI. The CDR3 loop spans 15 amino acids. DNA for the CDR3: TGTGCCAGCAGTTACCGCGGACAGGGGGTATACGAGCAGTACTTC. This encodes CASSYRGQGVYEQYF.

The J gene is TRBJ2-2, the V gene TRBV27; 12 nucleotides align to TRBD2. CDR3 length: 16 residues. J gave up 4 bases and V 7 bases, and 7 bases lay outside the gene matches. Germline V gives CDR1 MNHEY, CDR2 SMNVEV (reference sequence). The CDR3 sequence is CASKSGLAGITGELFF. The DNA of the CDR3 is TGTGCCAGCAAATCCGGACTAGCGGGAATCACCGGGGAGCTGTTTTTT.

This chain connects TRBV4-2 to TRBJ2-1, with TRBD2 as a possible D gene (5 bases). The CDR3 has 16 residues. Per germline, CDR1 LGHNA and CDR2 YNFKEQ. Trimming left V 3 bases short and J 3 bases short, with 15 bases between. The CDR3 region is CASSQELVSLYNEQFF. The CDR3 region has the DNA TGTGCCAGCAGCCAGGAACTAGTCTCTCTCTACAATGAGCAGTTCTTC.

This chain joins TRBV10-3 and TRBJ2-1, with D tentatively TRBD2 (5 bases). The V gene's germline CDR1 is ENHRY and CDR2 SYGVKD. The V and J ends lost 6 bases and 9 bases respectively, with 12 bases between them. The CDR3 runs 12 residues. CDR3 loop: CAIRTRVGEQFF. The CDR3, as DNA: TGTGCCATCAGAACTAGGGTTGGTGAGCAGTTCTTC.

This clone was seen a few times. V and J are TRBV6-4 and TRBJ2-1, with TRBD2 matching 9 bases. Germline CDR1 and CDR2: MRHNA and SNTAGT. Trimming removed 4 bases from V and 6 bases from J; junction bases left unmatched: 1. The CDR3 has 13 residues. The CDR3 DNA reads TGTGCCAGCAGTGGGACTAGCGTCAATGAGCAGTTCTTC. Its protein product is CASSGTSVNEQFF.